This TCR beta chain was recorded in a study of T cell responses to AZD1222 COVID-19 vaccine. Notes on the study in general: Spike regions recognized by vaccine-associated CD4 TCRs spanned the protein, led by 160-218 and 743-854.

A note on this clone: Its antigen is undetermined.

TCRdb's table, derived via immunoSEQ multiplex PCR, lists solely in-frame clones and lacks some. The repertoire holds some 190,000 clones, about 91% seen once, with over 6% in the top ten. Between the trimmed V and J ends, which lost 0 bases and 0 bases, there was a span of 11 bases. The germline gives CDR1 SEHNR, CDR2 FQNEAQ (reference sequence). The CDR3 sequence is 17 residues long. The source of this sequence is an adult in good health. Specimen: peripheral blood, collected on day 0 of AZD1222 vaccination. The chain recombines TRBV7-9 with TRBJ1-4; D not resolved. In DNA form, the CDR3 reads TGTGCCAGCAGCTTAGCGTCTACACTTGCAACTAATGAAAAACTGTTTTTT. Translated, it gives CASSLASTLATNEKLFF. The variable domain in full, with the rest retrieved from reference TRBV7-9 and TRBJ1-4, is DTGVSQNPRHKITKRGQNVTFRCDPISEHNRLYWYRQTLGQGPEFLTYFQNEAQLEKSRLLSDRFSAERPKGSFSTLEIQRTEQGDSAMYLCASSLASTLATNEKLFFGSGTQLSVL.